These 21 T cell receptor beta chains were all obtained from the same sample, sequenced in a study of blood T cell repertoires in COVID-19. Clones were sequenced by immunoSEQ multiplex PCR, and TCRdb holds only the in-frame ones, with some missing. The table has 100,000 to 150,000 clones, about 91% seen once. The sequencing sample was made of peripheral blood. These receptors were collected from a woman aged 45 to 65 with active or convalescent COVID-19.

The genes are TRBV5-6 and TRBJ1-3; D is undetermined. Germline V CDR1 and CDR2: SGHDT, YYEEEE. The CDR3 spans 16 residues. Trimming removed 1 base from V and 5 bases from J, with 16 bases in between. CDR3 DNA sequence: TGTGCCAGCAGCTTGTGGCAGAGCGATCCCAGAAACACCATATATTTT. As protein: CASSLWQSDPRNTIYF. Together with reference TRBV5-6 and TRBJ1-3, the CDR3 gives the full variable domain: DAGVTQSPTHLIKTRGQQVTLRCSPKSGHDTVSWYQQALGQGPQFIFQYYEEEERQRGNFPDRFSGHQFPNYSSELNVNALLLGDSALYLCASSLWQSDPRNTIYFGEGSWLTVV.

The V and J genes are TRBV7-9 and TRBJ2-2; D not certain. V was pared by 5 bases and J by 1 base, with 8 bases between. The CDR3 extends over 14 amino acids. Per germline, CDR1 SEHNR and CDR2 FQNEAQ (reference sequence). The CDR3 DNA is TGTGCCAGCAGCCTCACACAGAACACCGGGGAGCTGTTTTTT. As protein: CASSLTQNTGELFF.

This chain links TRBV9 with TRBJ2-7; D may be TRBD2 (7 bases). The CDR3 is 15 amino acids. Germline V lookup: CDR1 SGDLS, CDR2 YYNGEE. The ends were cut back, 4 bases at V and 7 bases at J, with 21 bases in the middle. This CDR3 reads CASSRNSGGAGEQYF. CDR3 in DNA: TGTGCCAGCAGCCGCAATAGTGGGGGGGCGGGTGAGCAGTACTTC.

In its sample, this clone was seen a few times. The rearrangement links TRBV7-8 to TRBJ2-7; D perhaps matches TRBD1 (5 bases). The CDR3 contains 13 residues. V lost 1 base and J lost 5, with 9 bases in between. Germline values: CDR1 SGHVS, CDR2 FQNEAQ. CDR3 in amino acids: CASSLDSGNEQYF. The DNA of the CDR3 is TGTGCCAGCAGCTTAGATTCAGGGAACGAGCAGTACTTC. Drawing the rest from reference TRBV7-8 and TRBJ2-7, the complete variable domain is GAGVSQSPRYKVAKRGQDVALRCDPISGHVSLFWYQQALGQGPEFLTYFQNEAQLDKSGLPSDRFFAERPEGSVSTLKIQRTQQEDSAVYLCASSLDSGNEQYFGPGTRLTVT.

This chain connects TRBV2 to TRBJ2-7; D unclear. V was clipped by 4 bases and J by 4 bases, with 8 bases between them. The CDR3 has 12 amino acids. Germline V CDR1 and CDR2: SNHLY, FYNNEI. The CDR3 loop reads CASSGSVYEQYF. The DNA of the CDR3 is TGTGCCAGCAGTGGGTCGGTTTACGAGCAGTACTTC. The variable domain in full, with the rest retrieved from reference TRBV2 and TRBJ2-7, is EPEVTQTPSHQVTQMGQEVILRCVPISNHLYFYWYRQILGQKVEFLVSFYNNEISEKSEIFDDQFSVERPDGSNFTLKIRSTKLEDSAMYFCASSGSVYEQYFGPGTRLTVT.

The genes are TRBV10-3 and TRBJ1-5; D unclear. Germline V lookup: CDR1 ENHRY, CDR2 SYGVKD. Trimming took 4 bases from V and 11 from J, leaving 12 bases between them. This CDR3 region has 12 residues. The CDR3 coding sequence is TGTGCCATCAGTGGAGAGGGTAGGACCCAGCATTTT. Translation: CAISGEGRTQHF.

V is TRBV9 and J is TRBJ2-3, with no clear D. V shed 3 bases and J shed 2 bases, with 10 bases lying between them. CDR3 length equals 14 residues. Germline V gene sequence: CDR1 SGDLS, CDR2 YYNGEE. CDR3 nucleotides: TGTGCCAGCAGCGGAGGAGCCTACACAGATACGCAGTATTTT. Translated: CASSGGAYTDTQYF.

The V call is TRBV28, the J call TRBJ1-2, with D possibly being TRBD1 (5 bases). The V end was cut by 6 bases, the J end by 0 bases, with 20 bases between. The germline V gene has CDR1 MDHEN and CDR2 SYDVKM. CDR3 length equals 17 residues. The CDR3 region has the DNA TGTGCCAGCAGCCGGGCTTTGCGGGACGGTTCTAACTATGGCTACACCTTC. This codes for CASSRALRDGSNYGYTF.

This chain uses TRBV10-3 with TRBJ2-7; TRBD1 aligns across 7 bases. The ends lost 10 bases at V and 4 bases at J; junction bases unmatched: 4. CDR1 and CDR2 from the germline V gene are ENHRY and SYGVKD. CDR3 length: 11 amino acids. CDR3 in DNA: TGTGCCACCGGGACAGCGTACGAGCAGTACTTC. Encoded protein: CATGTAYEQYF.

The J gene is TRBJ2-3, the V gene TRBV5-6; D call uncertain. Trimming removed 5 bases from V and 4 bases from J, with 20 bases in between. Germline CDR1 reads SGHDT; CDR2 reads YYEEEE. This CDR3 contains 16 residues. The CDR3 DNA reads as TGTGCCAGCAGGCAAAGTCTGGAGATCGGCTCAGATACGCAGTATTTT. This codes for CASRQSLEIGSDTQYF.

The genes are TRBV14 and TRBJ2-7; no clear D. Germline-derived CDR1 and CDR2 are SGHDN and FVKESK. The CDR3 covers 14 residues. V was trimmed by 4 bases and J by 7 bases, leaving 17 bases between them. CDR3 coding DNA: TGTGCCAGCAGCCGCAGGTACGCTTTACGGGAGCAGTACTTC. This codes for CASSRRYALREQYF. Supplemented by reference TRBV14 and TRBJ2-7, the full variable domain reads EAGVTQFPSHSVIEKGQTVTLRCDPISGHDNLYWYRRVMGKEIKFLLHFVKESKQDESGMPNNRFLAERTGGTYSTLKVQPAELEDSGVYFCASSRRYALREQYFGPGTRLTVT.

The chain has TRBV12-3 or TRBV12-4 and TRBJ1-2; possibly TRBD1 for D (5 bases). The CDR3 length is 13 residues. Trimming took 3 bases from V and 5 from J, leaving 10 bases between them. CDR3 sequence (DNA): TGTGCCAGCAGTTTCCTTCGGGGGTATGGCTACACCTTC. This translates into CASSFLRGYGYTF.

The J gene is TRBJ1-1, the V gene TRBV30; 7 positions agree with TRBD1. The CDR3 is made up of 13 amino acids. The germline V gene encodes CDR1 GTSNPN and CDR2 SVGIG (reference sequence). V shed 8 bases and J 0 bases; nucleotides not matched to a gene: 6. The CDR3 DNA sequence: TGTGCCAAGCGGCAGGGGGTGAACACTGAAGCTTTCTTT. Translated: CAKRQGVNTEAFF.

The chain employs TRBV25-1 and TRBJ1-4; D is undetermined. The germline V gene encodes CDR1 MGHDK and CDR2 SYGVNS. V gave up 3 bases and J gave up 8 bases, with 16 bases separating them. The CDR3 is 15 residues long. The CDR3 DNA sequence: TGTGCCAGCAGTGATCAGATGGCGCCGAGGGAAAAACTGTTTTTT. Residues: CASSDQMAPREKLFF.

The chain carries TRBV10-3 and TRBJ2-5, with 10 nucleotides matching TRBD2. Germline V lookup: CDR1 ENHRY, CDR2 SYGVKD. The CDR3 is 13 amino acids. The trim removed 8 bases at V and 2 bases at J, leaving 2 bases unmatched. CDR3: CAIPTSGQETQYF. DNA of the CDR3: TGTGCCATCCCGACTAGCGGGCAAGAGACCCAGTACTTC.

The gene calls are TRBV21-1 and TRBJ1-4; the table's D gene call, TRBD1, was not cross checked with the DNA. TRBV21-1 represents a pseudogene. The CDR3 totals 16 residues. The CDR3 DNA follows: TGTGCCAGCAGCAAAGTCTGGCAGGGGTTAGGAGAAAAACTGTTTTTT. As protein: CASSKVWQGLGEKLFF.

The chain joins TRBV19 to TRBJ2-3, with 10 bases lining up with TRBD2. V gave up 4 bases and J gave up 3 bases; unmatched junction bases: 10. This CDR3 spans 17 amino acids. Germline-derived CDR1 and CDR2 are LNHDA and SQIVND (reference sequence). CDR3 protein: CASSTRAGGRPTDTQYF. CDR3 nucleotide sequence: TGTGCCAGTAGTACTCGAGCGGGAGGGCGCCCGACAGATACGCAGTATTTT.

V usage is TRBV11-1 and J usage is TRBJ2-1, with a tentative D call TRBD1 (6 bases). The V gene's germline CDR1 is SGHAT and CDR2 FQDESV (reference sequence). Trimming left V 5 bases short and J 10 bases short, with 15 bases between. The CDR3 spans 13 residues. The DNA of the CDR3 is TGTGCCAGCAGCCAGCACAGGGCGCGCGAGCAGTTCTTC. This translates into CASSQHRAREQFF.

The chain uses TRBV29-1 and TRBJ2-1, with 9 bases lining up with TRBD2. This CDR3 has 13 residues. V trimming: 6 bases; J trimming: 7 bases; junction bases outside the gene matches: 7. Germline V CDR1 and CDR2: SQVTM, ANQGSEA. This CDR3 reads CSVKTSGKNEQFF. The CDR3 DNA reads TGCAGCGTGAAGACTAGCGGAAAGAATGAGCAGTTCTTC.

The chain employs TRBV4-3 and TRBJ2-3; 8 nucleotides agree with TRBD2. Trimming at V came to 1 base and at J to 8 bases, leaving 2 bases not matched to a gene. This CDR3 comprises 13 residues. The germline V gene encodes CDR1 LGHNA and CDR2 YSLEER. The CDR3 region has the DNA TGCGCCAGCAGCCAAGCGGCGGGAGGTACGCAGTATTTT. As protein: CASSQAAGGTQYF.

This clone was seen a few times. The sample contains more than one DNA sequence encoding this CDR3. The chain employs TRBV28 and TRBJ1-1, with D unclear. Per germline, CDR1 MDHEN and CDR2 SYDVKM. The CDR3 is 12 residues long. The V and J ends lost 2 bases and 3 bases respectively, with 4 bases between them. This CDR3 reads CASSLAYTEAFF. For the CDR3, the DNA is TGTGCCAGCAGTTTAGCGTACACTGAAGCTTTCTTT.